This record concerns one T cell receptor (beta chain) sequence. In the source study's methods: Scientists estimated how many nucleated cells there were by amplifying reference gene primers. Assay used: immunoSEQ multiplex PCR; TCRdb lists only in-frame clones, some missing. Clone size and V and J calls were adopted from that table, with D and trimming inferred from the DNA. The table has more than 100,000 clones, 70% to 90% seen once. Unmatched junction bases numbered 6, after V lost 6 bases and J lost 4 bases. The CDR3 totals 13 residues. Germline V CDR1 and CDR2: SQVTM, ANQGSEA. The data stem from a study of blood T cell repertoires in COVID-19. Study context: There were acute and convalescent COVID-19 samples, and they came from the United States, Italy and Spain. Nucleic acid was either cDNA or gDNA, and it came from T cells, B-cell-depleted T cells, or PBMCs.

The sequence derives from a middle-aged man in a cohort sampled during active COVID-19. The chain employs TRBV29-1 and TRBJ2-1; 7 bases are a match to TRBD2. Sequencing was carried out using peripheral blood. The CDR3 reads CSVVPGGYNEQFF. CDR3 DNA: TGCAGCGTCGTCCCGGGAGGATACAATGAGCAGTTCTTC.